This T cell receptor beta chain came from a study of T cell responses to AZD1222 COVID-19 vaccine. TCRdb keeps only in-frame clones here, not all; method: immunoSEQ multiplex PCR. The table has about 130,000 clones, around 93% seen once. Germline V gives CDR1 SGHTA, CDR2 FQGTGA. The V end lost 3 bases, the J end lost 7 bases, and 13 bases lay between the germline ends. The CDR3 runs to 13 residues. This rearrangement joins TRBV7-3 to TRBJ2-7, with a weak D call TRBD1 (6 bases). The sample in question was peripheral blood, obtained 28 days after the second AZD1222 dose. This sequence originates from an adult who received the AZD1222 COVID-19 vaccine. The DNA of the CDR3 is TGTGCCAGCAGCTTGTCTACAGGGCTTGAGCAGTACTTC. It translates to CASSLSTGLEQYF.